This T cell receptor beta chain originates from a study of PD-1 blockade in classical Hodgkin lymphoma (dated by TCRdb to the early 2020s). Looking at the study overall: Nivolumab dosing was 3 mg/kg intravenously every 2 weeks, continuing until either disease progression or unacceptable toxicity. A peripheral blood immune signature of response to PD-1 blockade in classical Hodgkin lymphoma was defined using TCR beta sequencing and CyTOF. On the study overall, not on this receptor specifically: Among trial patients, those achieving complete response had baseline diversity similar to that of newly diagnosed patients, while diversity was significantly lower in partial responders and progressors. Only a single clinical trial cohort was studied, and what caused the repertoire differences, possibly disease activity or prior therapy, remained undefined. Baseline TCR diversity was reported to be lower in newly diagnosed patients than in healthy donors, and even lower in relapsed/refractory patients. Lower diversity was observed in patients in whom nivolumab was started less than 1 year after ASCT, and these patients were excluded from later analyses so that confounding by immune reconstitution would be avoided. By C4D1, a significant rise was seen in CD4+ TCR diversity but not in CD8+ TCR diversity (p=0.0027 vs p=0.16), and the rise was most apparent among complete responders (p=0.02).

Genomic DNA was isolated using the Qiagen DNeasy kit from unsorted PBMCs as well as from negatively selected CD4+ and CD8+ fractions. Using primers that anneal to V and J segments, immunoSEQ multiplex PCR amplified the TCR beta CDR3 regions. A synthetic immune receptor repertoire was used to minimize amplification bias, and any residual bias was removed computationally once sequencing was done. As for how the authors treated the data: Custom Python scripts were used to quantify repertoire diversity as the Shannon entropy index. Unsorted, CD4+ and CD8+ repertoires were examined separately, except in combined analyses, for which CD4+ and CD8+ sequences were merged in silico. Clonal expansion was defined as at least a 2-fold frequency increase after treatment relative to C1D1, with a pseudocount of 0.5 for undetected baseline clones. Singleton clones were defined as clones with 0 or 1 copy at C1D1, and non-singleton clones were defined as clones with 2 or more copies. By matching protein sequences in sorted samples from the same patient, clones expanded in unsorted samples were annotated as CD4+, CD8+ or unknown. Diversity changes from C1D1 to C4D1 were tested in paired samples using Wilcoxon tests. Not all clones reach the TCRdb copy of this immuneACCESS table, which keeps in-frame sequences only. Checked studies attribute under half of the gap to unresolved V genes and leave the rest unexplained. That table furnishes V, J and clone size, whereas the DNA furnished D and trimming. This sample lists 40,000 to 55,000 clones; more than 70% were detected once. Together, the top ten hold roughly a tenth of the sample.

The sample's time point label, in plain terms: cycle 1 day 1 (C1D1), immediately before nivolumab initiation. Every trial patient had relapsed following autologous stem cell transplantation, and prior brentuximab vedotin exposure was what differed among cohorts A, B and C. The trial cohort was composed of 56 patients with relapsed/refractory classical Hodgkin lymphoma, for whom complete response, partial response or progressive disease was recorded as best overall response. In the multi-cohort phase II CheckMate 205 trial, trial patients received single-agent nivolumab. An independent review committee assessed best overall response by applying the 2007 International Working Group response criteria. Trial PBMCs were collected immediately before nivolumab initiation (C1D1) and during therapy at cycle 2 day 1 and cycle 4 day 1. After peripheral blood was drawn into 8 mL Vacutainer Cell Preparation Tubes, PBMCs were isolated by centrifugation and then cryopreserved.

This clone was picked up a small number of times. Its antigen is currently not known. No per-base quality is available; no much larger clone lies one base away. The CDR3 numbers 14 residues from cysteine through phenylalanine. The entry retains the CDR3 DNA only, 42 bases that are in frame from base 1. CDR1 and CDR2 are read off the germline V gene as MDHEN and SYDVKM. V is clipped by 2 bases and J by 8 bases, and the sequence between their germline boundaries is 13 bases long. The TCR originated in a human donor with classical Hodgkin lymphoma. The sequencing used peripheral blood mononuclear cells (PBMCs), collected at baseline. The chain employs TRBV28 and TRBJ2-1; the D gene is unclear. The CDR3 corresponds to CASSLENAVHEQFF. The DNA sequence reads TGTGCCAGCAGTTTAGAGAACGCTGTGCATGAGCAGTTCTTC.